The entry that follows covers one TCR beta chain sequence. Its antigen is unidentified. Stable hyperthyroidism: no ophthalmopathy progression over 18 months of follow-up. With a duration under 2 months, the hyperthyroidism was newly diagnosed in patients aged 18 to 65. The entry originates in a study of T cells in Graves' hyperthyroidism and ophthalmopathy. General study findings and limits: Stable hyperthyroidism was separated from ophthalmopathy by a model based on 13 V-J features.

Amplification of TCR beta CDR3 regions used RNA as the template. RT-PCR in the first round (using the HTBI primer set) targeted the TCR CDR3. TCRdb recomputed calls from the multiplex PCR reads with MiXCR, one row per CDR3 protein. The data show some 510,000 distinct CDR3 sequences, less than 25% seen once. CDR1 DFQATT and CDR2 SNEGSKA come from the germline V gene (reference sequence). With 6 bases clipped from V and 8 bases from J, the junction kept 12 bases outside the gene matches. The CDR3 length is 13 residues. The sequence was obtained from a man between 18 and 35 years old with Graves' hyperthyroidism. The chain joins TRBV20-1 to TRBJ1-2; TRBD1 agrees at 7 bases. The sequenced sample was blood. The CDR3 spells CSAVSGQGGGYTF. CDR3 nucleotides: TGCAGTGCCGTATCCGGGCAGGGGGGGGGCTACACCTTC.